The rows below give T cell receptor beta chains drawn from one sample of a study of blood T cell repertoires in COVID-19. The method was immunoSEQ multiplex PCR; TCRdb's version includes in-frame clones alone and lacks a portion of them. The sample lists about 200,000 clones, roughly nine tenths occurring once. The sample taken for sequencing was PBMCs or T cells enriched from blood (not recorded which). The receptors originated from a woman aged 30 to 39 with acute COVID-19. CDR3s leave out the opening cysteine and the closing phenylalanine or tryptophan. Fields, in order: J gene, V gene, CDR3 protein.

j_gene: TRBJ1-1; v_gene: TRBV30; CDR3aa: AWSRSRRRDTEAF
j_gene: TRBJ1-3; v_gene: TRBV11-2; CDR3aa: ASSLDIRGSGNTIY
j_gene: TRBJ2-7; v_gene: TRBV6-2/TRBV6-3; CDR3aa: ASSYAGPTYEQY
j_gene: TRBJ1-6; v_gene: TRBV6-5; CDR3aa: ASSSGSYNSPLH
j_gene: TRBJ1-2; v_gene: TRBV25-1; CDR3aa: ASSEVRNGYT
j_gene: TRBJ1-1; v_gene: TRBV4-1; CDR3aa: ASSQGTGLTEAF
j_gene: TRBJ1-6; v_gene: TRBV6-1; CDR3aa: ASSDRFDNSPLH
j_gene: TRBJ1-2; v_gene: TRBV9; CDR3aa: ASSVHGGGGYT
j_gene: TRBJ2-7; v_gene: TRBV9; CDR3aa: ASSEGSTLAGDPQY
j_gene: TRBJ2-7; v_gene: TRBV3-1/TRBV3-2; CDR3aa: ASSQEAATYEQY
j_gene: TRBJ2-7; v_gene: TRBV11-2; CDR3aa: ASSLGQEQY
j_gene: TRBJ2-7; v_gene: TRBV18; CDR3aa: ASSPFPVLGDEQY
j_gene: TRBJ2-7; v_gene: TRBV5-1; CDR3aa: ASSLSSYYEQY
j_gene: TRBJ1-2; v_gene: TRBV9; CDR3aa: ASSVLMQGAVGGYT
j_gene: TRBJ2-7; v_gene: TRBV7-8; CDR3aa: ASSHEAGSYEQY
j_gene: TRBJ2-7; v_gene: TRBV5-1; CDR3aa: ASRTGAPYEQY
j_gene: TRBJ1-1; v_gene: TRBV6-5; CDR3aa: ASTPSLGGAEAF
j_gene: TRBJ1-2; v_gene: TRBV5-6; CDR3aa: ASSLARVAGYT
j_gene: TRBJ1-1; v_gene: TRBV7-8; CDR3aa: ASRQAPGTPNTEAF
j_gene: TRBJ1-1; v_gene: TRBV10-2; CDR3aa: ASSESANTEAF
j_gene: TRBJ1-2; v_gene: TRBV30; CDR3aa: ASVPPPPTARPYGYT
j_gene: TRBJ2-1; v_gene: TRBV5-1; CDR3aa: ASSLVGQPYNEQF
j_gene: TRBJ1-3; v_gene: TRBV9; CDR3aa: ASSVGSGNTIY
j_gene: TRBJ1-5; v_gene: TRBV10-1; CDR3aa: ASSEFVTGRQH
j_gene: TRBJ2-3; v_gene: TRBV7-2; CDR3aa: ASSGPGRGVADTQY
j_gene: TRBJ2-3; v_gene: TRBV2; CDR3aa: ASSEFGRGSTDTQY
j_gene: TRBJ2-7; v_gene: TRBV5-5; CDR3aa: ASSLTLRDSSYEQY
j_gene: TRBJ1-4; v_gene: TRBV19; CDR3aa: ASSPDRDNEKLF
j_gene: TRBJ1-6; v_gene: TRBV13; CDR3aa: ASRHRTGGNSPLH
j_gene: TRBJ1-1; v_gene: TRBV5-5; CDR3aa: ASSLGLNTEAF
j_gene: TRBJ1-6; v_gene: TRBV9; CDR3aa: ASSVEARARNSPLH
j_gene: TRBJ1-2; v_gene: TRBV2; CDR3aa: ASSAELRTGSQGGYT
j_gene: TRBJ1-5; v_gene: TRBV3-1/TRBV3-2; CDR3aa: ASSQDARGPNQPQH
j_gene: TRBJ2-2; v_gene: TRBV28; CDR3aa: ASAGLLNTGELF
j_gene: TRBJ1-1; v_gene: TRBV15; CDR3aa: ATSSVGQGNTEAF
j_gene: TRBJ1-5; v_gene: TRBV3-1/TRBV3-2; CDR3aa: ASSPSRRTSRGLVQPQH
j_gene: TRBJ1-2; v_gene: TRBV18; CDR3aa: ASSPGTSNYGYT
j_gene: TRBJ2-1; v_gene: TRBV19; CDR3aa: ASSLRGGQHEQF
j_gene: TRBJ1-2; v_gene: TRBV11-2; CDR3aa: ASSSAGSYGYT
j_gene: TRBJ1-5; v_gene: TRBV7-9; CDR3aa: ASSRIIPGGAVNQPQH
j_gene: TRBJ2-1; v_gene: TRBV18; CDR3aa: ASSPLPSGGGYNEQF
j_gene: TRBJ2-2; v_gene: TRBV19; CDR3aa: ASSIRLAGGTGELF
j_gene: TRBJ1-4; v_gene: TRBV2; CDR3aa: ASSERQPQGNEKLF
j_gene: TRBJ2-5; v_gene: TRBV5-1; CDR3aa: ASSLEPGVEETQY
j_gene: TRBJ2-1; v_gene: TRBV27; CDR3aa: ASSRTRGFGGGLYNEQF
j_gene: TRBJ1-3; v_gene: TRBV6-5; CDR3aa: ASSPDRALFTIY
j_gene: TRBJ1-6; v_gene: TRBV3-1/TRBV3-2; CDR3aa: ASSHVDSPLH
j_gene: TRBJ2-7; v_gene: TRBV6-5; CDR3aa: ASSLGQGPSYEQY
j_gene: TRBJ2-7; v_gene: TRBV7-8; CDR3aa: ASSLETDRGVSYEQY
j_gene: TRBJ1-1; v_gene: TRBV11-2; CDR3aa: ASSSKLGGDTEAF
j_gene: TRBJ2-1; v_gene: TRBV7-2; CDR3aa: ASSTNLRF
j_gene: TRBJ2-7; v_gene: TRBV29-1; CDR3aa: SVETSGSSYEQY
j_gene: TRBJ1-1; v_gene: TRBV11-2; CDR3aa: ASSRQGPEAF